The T cell receptor (beta chain) described here comes from a study of human T cells and chemical hapten exposure. Study summary: The sensitizing agent was 2% DPC, placed on 2 cm by 2 cm of upper inner arm skin.

TCRdb passed the RACE reads through MiXCR, listing each CDR3 protein once. The sample contains about 98,000 distinct CDR3 sequences, more than 10% of which appear only once. Time point of the sample: pre-sensitization, week 0. Treatment: therapeutic diphenylcyclopropenone sensitization with weekly scalp DPC. A note on this clonotype: Its antigen is not identified.

The CDR3 covers 13 residues. V was cut by 4 bases and J by 3 bases, with 9 bases left in between. Germline V lookup: CDR1 SNHLY, CDR2 FYNNEI. Points from the study as a whole: Healthy people's immune response may differ from that of the donors, who had alopecia.

The receptor was isolated from a woman in her fifties or sixties with alopecia areata. Some clones in this sample may be carry-over from other donors' samples. The sequencing used whole blood, collected in connection with sensitization to the hapten diphenylcyclopropenone (DPC). The chain carries TRBV2 and TRBJ1-2; D might be TRBD1 (5 bases). In nucleotides, the CDR3 is TGTGCCAGCAGTGGGGGCGGAGACTATGGCTACACCTTC. This sequence encodes CASSGGGDYGYTF.